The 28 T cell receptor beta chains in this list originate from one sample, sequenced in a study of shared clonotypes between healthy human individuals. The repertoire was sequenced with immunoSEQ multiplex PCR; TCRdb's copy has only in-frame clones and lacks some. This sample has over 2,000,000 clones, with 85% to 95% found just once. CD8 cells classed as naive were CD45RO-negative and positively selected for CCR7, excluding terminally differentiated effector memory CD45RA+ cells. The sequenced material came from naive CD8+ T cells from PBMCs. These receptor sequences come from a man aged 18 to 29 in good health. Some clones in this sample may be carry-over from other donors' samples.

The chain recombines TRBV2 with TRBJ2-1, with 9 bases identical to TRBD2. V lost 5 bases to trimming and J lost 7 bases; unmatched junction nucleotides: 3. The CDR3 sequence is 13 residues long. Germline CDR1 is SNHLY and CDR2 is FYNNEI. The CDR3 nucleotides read TGTGCCAGCAGTCGACTAGCGGAGAATGAGCAGTTCTTC. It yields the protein CASSRLAENEQFF.

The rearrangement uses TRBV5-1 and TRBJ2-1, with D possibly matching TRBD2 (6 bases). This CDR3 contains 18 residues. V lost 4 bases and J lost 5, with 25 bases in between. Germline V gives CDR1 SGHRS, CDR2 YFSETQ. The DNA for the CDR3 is TGCGCCAGCAGCCCCTGGGGGTCAAGTCCGGGGGTAAACAATGAGCAGTTCTTC. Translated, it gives CASSPWGSSPGVNNEQFF. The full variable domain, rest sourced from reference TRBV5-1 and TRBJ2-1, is KAGVTQTPRYLIKTRGQQVTLSCSPISGHRSVSWYQQTPGQGLQFLFEYFSETQRNKGNFPGRFSGRQFSNSRSEMNVSTLELGDSALYLCASSPWGSSPGVNNEQFFGPGTRLTVL.

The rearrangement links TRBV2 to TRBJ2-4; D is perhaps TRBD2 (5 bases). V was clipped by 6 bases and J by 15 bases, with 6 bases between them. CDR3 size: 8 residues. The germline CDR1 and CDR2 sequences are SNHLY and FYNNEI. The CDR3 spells CASSAGYF. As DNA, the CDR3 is TGTGCCAGCAGCGCGGGGTACTTC. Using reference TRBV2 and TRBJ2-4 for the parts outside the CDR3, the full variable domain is EPEVTQTPSHQVTQMGQEVILRCVPISNHLYFYWYRQILGQKVEFLVSFYNNEISEKSEIFDDQFSVERPDGSNFTLKIRSTKLEDSAMYFCASSAGYFGAGTRLSVL.

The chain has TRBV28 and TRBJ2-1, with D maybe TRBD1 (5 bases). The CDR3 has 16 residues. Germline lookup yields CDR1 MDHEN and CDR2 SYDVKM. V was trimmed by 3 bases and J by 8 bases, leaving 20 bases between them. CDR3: CASSFSRPLGQYEQFF. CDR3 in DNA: TGTGCCAGCAGTTTTAGCCGCCCATTAGGACAATATGAGCAGTTCTTC.

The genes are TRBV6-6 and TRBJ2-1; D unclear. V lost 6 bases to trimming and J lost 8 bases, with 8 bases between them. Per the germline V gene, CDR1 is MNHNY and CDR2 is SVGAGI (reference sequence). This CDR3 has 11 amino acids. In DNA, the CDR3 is TGTGCCAGCAGCGTCAAGGATGAGCAGTTCTTC. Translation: CASSVKDEQFF.

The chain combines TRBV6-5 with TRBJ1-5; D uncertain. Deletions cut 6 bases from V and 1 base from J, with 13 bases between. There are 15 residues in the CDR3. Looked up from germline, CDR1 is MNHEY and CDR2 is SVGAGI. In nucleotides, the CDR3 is TGTGCCAGCAGCCGAAAACTGGGGAGCAATCAGCCCCAGCATTTT. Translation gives CASSRKLGSNQPQHF.

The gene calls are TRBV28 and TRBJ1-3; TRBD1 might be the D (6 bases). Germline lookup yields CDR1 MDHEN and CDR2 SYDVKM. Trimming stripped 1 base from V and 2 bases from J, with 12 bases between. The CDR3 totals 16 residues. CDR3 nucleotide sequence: TGTGCCAGCAGTTTATACGCTACAGGGACTGGAAACACCATATATTTT. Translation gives CASSLYATGTGNTIYF.

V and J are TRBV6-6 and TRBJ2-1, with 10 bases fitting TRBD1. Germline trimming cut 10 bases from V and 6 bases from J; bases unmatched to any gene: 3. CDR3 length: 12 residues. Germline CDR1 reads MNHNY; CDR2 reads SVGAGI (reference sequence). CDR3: CATGDRGNEQFF. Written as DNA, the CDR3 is TGTGCCACCGGGGACAGGGGCAATGAGCAGTTCTTC.

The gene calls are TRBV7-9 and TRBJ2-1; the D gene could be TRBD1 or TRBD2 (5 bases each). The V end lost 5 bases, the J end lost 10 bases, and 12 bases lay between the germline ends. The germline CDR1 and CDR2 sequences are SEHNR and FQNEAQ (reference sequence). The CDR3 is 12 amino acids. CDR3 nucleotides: TGTGCCAGCAGCCTACCTGGGGGAGAGCAGTTCTTC. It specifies CASSLPGGEQFF.

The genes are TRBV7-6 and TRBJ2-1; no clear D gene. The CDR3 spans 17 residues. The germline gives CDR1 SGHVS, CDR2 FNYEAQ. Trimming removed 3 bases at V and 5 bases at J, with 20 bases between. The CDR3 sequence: CASSFPQTPVFDNEQFF. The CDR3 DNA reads TGTGCCAGCAGCTTTCCCCAGACCCCAGTGTTCGACAATGAGCAGTTCTTC.

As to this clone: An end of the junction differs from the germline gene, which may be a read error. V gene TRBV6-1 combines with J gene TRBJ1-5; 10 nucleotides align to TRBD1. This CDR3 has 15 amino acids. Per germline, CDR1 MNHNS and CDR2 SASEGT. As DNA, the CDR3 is TGTACCAGCCACCGGGACAGGGGAAGCAATCAGCCCCAGCATTTT. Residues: CTSHRDRGSNQPQHF.

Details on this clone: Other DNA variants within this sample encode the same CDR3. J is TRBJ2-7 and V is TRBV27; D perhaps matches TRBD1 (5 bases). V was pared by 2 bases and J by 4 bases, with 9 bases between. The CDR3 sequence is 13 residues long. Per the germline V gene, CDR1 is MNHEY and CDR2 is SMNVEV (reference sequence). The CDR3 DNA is TGTGCCAGCAGTTTAGGGCCAGGGTACGAGCAGTACTTC. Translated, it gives CASSLGPGYEQYF.

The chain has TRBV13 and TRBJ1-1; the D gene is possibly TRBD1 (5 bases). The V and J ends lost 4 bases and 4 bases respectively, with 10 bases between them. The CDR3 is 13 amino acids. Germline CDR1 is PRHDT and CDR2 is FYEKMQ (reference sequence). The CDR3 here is CASSSRGSTEAFF. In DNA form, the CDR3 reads TGTGCCAGCAGCTCTCGGGGGAGCACTGAAGCTTTCTTT.

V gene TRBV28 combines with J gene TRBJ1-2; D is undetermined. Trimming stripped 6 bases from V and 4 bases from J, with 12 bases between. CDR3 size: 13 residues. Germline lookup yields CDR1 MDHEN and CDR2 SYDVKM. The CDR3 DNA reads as TGTGCCAGCAGGGCAGGAAGTTTCTATGGCTACACCTTC. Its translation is CASRAGSFYGYTF.

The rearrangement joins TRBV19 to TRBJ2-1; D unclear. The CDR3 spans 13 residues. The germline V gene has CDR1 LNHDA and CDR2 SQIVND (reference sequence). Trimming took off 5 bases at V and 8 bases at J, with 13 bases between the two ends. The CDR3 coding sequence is TGTGCCAGTAGTCCCCGTTCAAGGGATGAGCAGTTCTTC. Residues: CASSPRSRDEQFF.

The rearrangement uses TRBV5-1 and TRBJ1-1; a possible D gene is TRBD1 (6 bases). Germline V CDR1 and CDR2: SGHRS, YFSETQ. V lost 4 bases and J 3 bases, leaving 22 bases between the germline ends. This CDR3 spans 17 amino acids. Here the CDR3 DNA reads TGCGCCAGCAGCCCCGGGGGGGGCCTCCTGGGGGACACTGAAGCTTTCTTT. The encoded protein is CASSPGGGLLGDTEAFF.

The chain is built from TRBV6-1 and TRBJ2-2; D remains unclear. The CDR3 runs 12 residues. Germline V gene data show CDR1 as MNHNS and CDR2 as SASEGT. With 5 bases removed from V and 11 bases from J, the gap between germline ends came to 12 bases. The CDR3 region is CASSFLAEELFF. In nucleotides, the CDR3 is TGTGCCAGCAGTTTTCTGGCAGAAGAGCTGTTTTTT.

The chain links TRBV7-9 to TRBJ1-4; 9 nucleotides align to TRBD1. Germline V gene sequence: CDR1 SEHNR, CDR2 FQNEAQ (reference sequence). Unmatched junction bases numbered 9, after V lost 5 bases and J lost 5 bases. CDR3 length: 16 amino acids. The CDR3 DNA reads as TGTGCCAGCAGCCCGTACCGGACAGGGGAGAATGAAAAACTGTTTTTT. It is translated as CASSPYRTGENEKLFF.

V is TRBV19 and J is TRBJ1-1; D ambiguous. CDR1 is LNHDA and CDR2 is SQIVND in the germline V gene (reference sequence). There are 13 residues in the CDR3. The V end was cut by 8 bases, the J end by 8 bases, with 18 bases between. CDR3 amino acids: CASLPHGRPEAFF. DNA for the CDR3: TGTGCCAGTCTACCCCACGGGCGCCCCGAAGCTTTCTTT.

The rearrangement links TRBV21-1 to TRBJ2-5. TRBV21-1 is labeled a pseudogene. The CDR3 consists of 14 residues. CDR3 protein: CASSKWGYQETQYF. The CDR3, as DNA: TGTGCCAGCAGCAAATGGGGGTACCAAGAGACCCAGTACTTC.

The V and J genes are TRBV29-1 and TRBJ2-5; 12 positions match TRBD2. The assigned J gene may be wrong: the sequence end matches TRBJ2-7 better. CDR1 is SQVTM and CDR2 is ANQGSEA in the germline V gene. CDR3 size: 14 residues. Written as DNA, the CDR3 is TGCAGCGTGGCTAGCGGGAGGGACTTATACGAGCAGTACTTC. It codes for CSVASGRDLYEQYF.

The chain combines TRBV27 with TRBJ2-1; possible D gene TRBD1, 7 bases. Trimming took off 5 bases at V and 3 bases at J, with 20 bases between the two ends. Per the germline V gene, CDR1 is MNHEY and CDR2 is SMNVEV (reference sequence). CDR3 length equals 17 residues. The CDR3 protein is CASSALSGGTDYNEQFF. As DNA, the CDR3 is TGTGCCAGCAGTGCACTTTCCGGCGGGACAGACTACAATGAGCAGTTCTTC.

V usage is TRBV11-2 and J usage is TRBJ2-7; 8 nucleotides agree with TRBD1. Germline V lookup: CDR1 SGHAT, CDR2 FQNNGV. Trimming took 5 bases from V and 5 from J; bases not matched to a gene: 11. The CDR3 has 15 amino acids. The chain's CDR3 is CASSATGEWLDEQYF. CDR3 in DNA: TGTGCCAGCAGCGCGACAGGGGAATGGCTAGACGAGCAGTACTTC.

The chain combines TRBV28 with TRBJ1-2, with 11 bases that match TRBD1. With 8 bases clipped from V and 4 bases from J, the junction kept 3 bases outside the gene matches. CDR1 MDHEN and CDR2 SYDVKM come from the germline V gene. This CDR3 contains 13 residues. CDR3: CASQDRGPYGYTF. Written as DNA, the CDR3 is TGTGCCAGCCAGGACAGGGGGCCCTATGGCTACACCTTC.

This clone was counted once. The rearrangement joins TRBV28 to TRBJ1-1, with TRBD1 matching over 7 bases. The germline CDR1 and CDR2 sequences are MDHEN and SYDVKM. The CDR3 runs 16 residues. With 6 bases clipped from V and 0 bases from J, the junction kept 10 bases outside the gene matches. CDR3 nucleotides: TGTGCCAGCAGGCGCAACAGGGGTCTAGTGAACACTGAAGCTTTCTTT. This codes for CASRRNRGLVNTEAFF.

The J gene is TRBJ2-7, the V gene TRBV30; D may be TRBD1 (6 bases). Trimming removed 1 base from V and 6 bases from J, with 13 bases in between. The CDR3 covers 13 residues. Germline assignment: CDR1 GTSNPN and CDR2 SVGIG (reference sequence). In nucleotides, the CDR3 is TGTGCCTGGAGTGCCCTTGGACAGAGCGAGCAGTACTTC. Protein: CAWSALGQSEQYF.

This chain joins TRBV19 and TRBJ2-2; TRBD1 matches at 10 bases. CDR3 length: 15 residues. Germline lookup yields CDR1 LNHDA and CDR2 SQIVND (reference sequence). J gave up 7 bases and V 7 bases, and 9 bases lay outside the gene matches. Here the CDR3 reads CASTRDRGLGGELFF. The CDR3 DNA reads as TGTGCCAGTACGCGGGACAGGGGATTAGGCGGGGAGCTGTTTTTT.

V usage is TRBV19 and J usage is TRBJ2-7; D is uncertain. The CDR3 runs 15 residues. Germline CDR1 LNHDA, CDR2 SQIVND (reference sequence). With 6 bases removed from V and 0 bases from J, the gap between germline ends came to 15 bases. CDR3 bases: TGTGCCAGTAGAACCGACGGCCGGTCCTCCTACGAGCAGTACTTC. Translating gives CASRTDGRSSYEQYF.